One sample yielded the 10 T cell receptor beta chains listed below, sequenced in a study of blood T cell repertoires in COVID-19. Sequencing used immunoSEQ multiplex PCR; TCRdb keeps in-frame clones, though not all of them. The sample carries around 99,000 clones, roughly 82% recorded once. Sequencing was carried out using peripheral blood. These receptors were collected from a woman older than 75 with active or convalescent COVID-19.

Remarks on this clone: Mismatch with germline at one junction end may stem from a read error. This chain links TRBV5-4 with TRBJ2-1; no definite D call. This CDR3 has 12 amino acids. Germline CDR1 and CDR2: SGHNT and YYREEE (reference sequence). Written as DNA, the CDR3 is TGTGCCAGCAGCTTCCCCTACAGTGAGCAGTTCTTC. This codes for CASSFPYSEQFF. Supplemented by reference TRBV5-4 and TRBJ2-1, the full variable domain reads ETGVTQSPTHLIKTRGQQVTLRCSSQSGHNTVSWYQQALGQGPQFIFQYYREEENGRGNFPPRFSGLQFPNYSSELNVNALELDDSALYLCASSFPYSEQFFGPGTRLTVL.

This chain joins TRBV6-5 and TRBJ2-3; D perhaps matches TRBD1 (6 bases). Germline V gene sequence: CDR1 MNHEY, CDR2 SVGAGI. V gave up 7 bases and J gave up 2 bases, with 13 bases separating them. The CDR3 is 14 amino acids. CDR3 DNA: TGTGCCAGCATGGGGGCCTCACACACAGATACGCAGTATTTT. Encoded protein: CASMGASHTDTQYF.

The chain uses TRBV2 and TRBJ1-2, with TRBD1 identical over 7 bases. CDR1 and CDR2 from the germline V gene are SNHLY and FYNNEI. The CDR3 extends over 13 amino acids. V lost 6 bases to trimming and J lost 6 bases; unmatched junction nucleotides: 7. In DNA form, the CDR3 reads TGTGCCAGCAGAGTCGACAGGGACCATGGCTACACCTTC. This translates into CASRVDRDHGYTF.

The J gene is TRBJ2-7, the V gene TRBV6-6; D call uncertain. V dropped 2 bases and J dropped 7 bases, with 9 bases sitting between them. CDR1 and CDR2 from the germline V gene are MNHNY and SVGAGI (reference sequence). The CDR3 contains 12 residues. CDR3 in amino acids: CASSYHQEEQYF. CDR3 nucleotide sequence: TGTGCCAGCAGTTACCACCAGGAAGAGCAGTACTTC.

This clone has only one observation. The V call is TRBV9, the J call TRBJ2-1, with TRBD1 matching 7 bases. V shed 4 bases, J shed 4 bases, and the junction held 5 bases outside the gene matches. Per the germline V gene, CDR1 is SGDLS and CDR2 is YYNGEE. CDR3 length equals 14 residues. The CDR3 sequence: CASSPGTAYNEQFF. The CDR3 DNA reads as TGTGCCAGCAGCCCCGGGACAGCATACAATGAGCAGTTCTTC. Complete variable domain (other parts from reference TRBV9 and TRBJ2-1): DSGVTQTPKHLITATGQRVTLRCSPRSGDLSVYWYQQSLDQGLQFLIQYYNGEERAKGNILERFSAQQFPDLHSELNLSSLELGDSALYFCASSPGTAYNEQFFGPGTRLTVL.

V gene TRBV10-3 combines with J gene TRBJ1-5; possibly TRBD1 for D (6 bases). The germline V and J ends were trimmed by 3 bases and 6 bases, with 15 bases remaining between them. This CDR3 has 15 residues. CDR1 is ENHRY, CDR2 SYGVKD, per germline. The DNA of the CDR3 is TGTGCCATCAGTGACAATCAGGGAGGGGGTCAGCCCCAGCATTTT. This codes for CAISDNQGGGQPQHF.

This clone was seen once. J is TRBJ1-6 and V is TRBV9, with D maybe TRBD1 (6 bases). Germline lookup yields CDR1 SGDLS and CDR2 YYNGEE. The CDR3 extends over 14 amino acids. V was trimmed by 0 bases and J by 7 bases, leaving 8 bases between them. Here the CDR3 DNA reads TGTGCCAGCAGCGTAGGAGGGGGAAATTCACCCCTCCACTTT. Protein sequence: CASSVGGGNSPLHF.

The chain joins TRBV24-1 to TRBJ2-5, with D maybe TRBD1 (5 bases). Trimming removed 5 bases at V and 1 base at J, with 13 bases between. Germline CDR1 reads KGHDR; CDR2 reads SFDVKD. The CDR3 has 15 amino acids. The CDR3 reads CATSALTGTQETQYF. CDR3 coding DNA: TGTGCCACCAGTGCCCTTACAGGTACCCAAGAGACCCAGTACTTC.

The V gene is TRBV27, the J gene TRBJ1-6; D remains unclear. The CDR3 covers 14 residues. Germline-derived CDR1 and CDR2 are MNHEY and SMNVEV (reference sequence). The V end was cut by 5 bases, the J end by 0 bases, with 5 bases between. The CDR3 sequence: CASSPLSYNSPLHF. The CDR3 DNA reads as TGTGCCAGCAGTCCTCTCTCCTATAATTCACCCCTCCACTTT.

The chain links TRBV7-8 to TRBJ2-7; 7 positions match TRBD1. The CDR3 contains 14 residues. CDR1 is SGHVS and CDR2 is FQNEAQ in the germline V gene. V dropped 2 bases and J dropped 2; count of bases not matched to a gene: 3. CDR3 in amino acids: CASSLSGGTYEQYF. The CDR3 DNA reads as TGTGCCAGCAGCTTATCAGGGGGTACCTACGAGCAGTACTTC.